The next 16 T cell receptor beta chains were all read from a single sample in a study of cytomegalovirus exposure and HLA in healthy donors. This PCR relied on a set of 60 Vbeta primers and 13 Jbeta primers. The table came from immunoSEQ multiplex PCR; TCRdb's copy has only in-frame clones and leaves some out. The sample holds approximately 190,000 clones; 80% to 85% are singletons and the top ten take 6.5%. Specimen: PBMCs. Receptor source: a woman aged 45-65 years in good health and CMV-seropositive.

The J gene is TRBJ2-7, the V gene TRBV28; TRBD1 matches at 7 bases. The V segment lost 6 bases and the J segment 2 bases; nucleotides outside the gene matches: 7. Germline loops: CDR1 MDHEN, CDR2 SYDVKM. CDR3 length: 14 residues. The CDR3 DNA sequence: TGTGCCAGCAGCCCCTTGGGACAGACCTACGAGCAGTACTTC. Its protein is CASSPLGQTYEQYF.

This sequence joins TRBV4-1 and TRBJ1-3; TRBD1 agrees at 7 bases. The CDR3 runs to 17 residues. V shed 0 bases, J shed 2 bases, and the junction held 7 bases outside the gene matches. Germline-derived CDR1 and CDR2 are MGHRA and YSYEKL. CDR3 sequence reads: CASSQEGGRGTGNTIYF. The CDR3, as DNA: TGCGCCAGCAGCCAAGAAGGGGGCAGGGGAACTGGAAACACCATATATTTT.

V is TRBV5-4 and J is TRBJ2-2, with 9 bases identical to TRBD1. The CDR3 is 15 amino acids. CDR1 and CDR2 from the germline V gene are SGHNT and YYREEE (reference sequence). The ends lost 4 bases at V and 6 bases at J; junction bases unmatched: 7. The CDR3 nucleotides read TGTGCCAGCAGCCGCACGGGACAGGGCCCCGGGGAGCTGTTTTTT. This encodes CASSRTGQGPGELFF.

This chain links TRBV19 with TRBJ1-5, with 7 bases aligning to TRBD1. Trimming cost V 2 bases and J 0 bases; bases outside gene matches: 4. The CDR3 runs to 16 residues. Germline CDR1 is LNHDA and CDR2 is SQIVND (reference sequence). This CDR3 is CASSITGAPSNQPQHF. The CDR3 DNA follows: TGTGCCAGTAGTATAACAGGGGCCCCTAGCAATCAGCCCCAGCATTTT.

The chain recombines TRBV5-4 with TRBJ2-7, with 9 bases identical to TRBD1. Germline-derived CDR1 and CDR2 are SGHNT and YYREEE (reference sequence). The CDR3 totals 16 residues. V shed 3 bases, J shed 4 bases, and the junction held 11 bases outside the gene matches. The CDR3, as DNA: TGTGCCAGCAGCTCCGCAACAGGGGGCGAGGGGTACGAGCAGTACTTC. As protein: CASSSATGGEGYEQYF.

Remarks on this clone: Other DNA sequences within the sample encode an identical CDR3. The genes are TRBV6-5 and TRBJ2-5; TRBD1 is a possible D gene (5 bases). Trimming took 8 bases from V and 1 from J, leaving 8 bases between them. Looked up from germline, CDR1 is MNHEY and CDR2 is SVGAGI. This CDR3 comprises 12 residues. CDR3 region: CASGRGQETQYF. The CDR3 nucleotides are TGTGCCAGCGGTAGGGGCCAAGAGACCCAGTACTTC.

This clone occurred a few times. The chain employs TRBV18 and TRBJ2-3; D gene ambiguous. The germline V gene has CDR1 KGHSH and CDR2 LQKENI. The CDR3 runs 16 residues. Trimming removed 2 bases at V and 0 bases at J, with 12 bases between. CDR3 in DNA: TGTGCCAGCTCACCAACCAACCCAGGAAGCACAGATACGCAGTATTTT. Residues: CASSPTNPGSTDTQYF. Variable domain in full (rest from reference TRBV18 and TRBJ2-3): NAGVMQNPRHLVRRRGQEARLRCSPMKGHSHVYWYRQLPEEGLKFMVYLQKENIIDESGMPKERFSAEFPKEGPSILRIQQVVRGDSAAYFCASSPTNPGSTDTQYFGPGTRLTVL.

J is TRBJ2-7 and V is TRBV7-3, with 7 bases fitting TRBD2. CDR1 is SGHTA and CDR2 is FQGTGA in the germline V gene. After removal of 2 bases from V and 2 bases from J, the junction contained 6 bases not matched to a gene. The CDR3 is made up of 15 amino acids. In DNA, the CDR3 is TGTGCCAGCAGCTTAGCTAGCGGCGTTACCTACGAGCAGTACTTC. It yields the protein CASSLASGVTYEQYF.

This chain uses TRBV28 with TRBJ1-5, with TRBD1 identical over 7 bases. With V trimmed by 7 bases and J by 4 bases, 10 bases remained unmatched. This CDR3 comprises 15 residues. Germline V gene lookup returns CDR1 MDHEN and CDR2 SYDVKM. CDR3 nucleotides: TGTGCCAGCAAGTTTGATGCAGGGGGTAATCAGCCCCAGCATTTT. Translated, it gives CASKFDAGGNQPQHF.

This chain connects TRBV29-1 to TRBJ2-5; possibly TRBD2 for D (6 bases). The V gene's germline CDR1 is SQVTM and CDR2 ANQGSEA. The CDR3 is 14 amino acids. V was trimmed by 0 bases and J by 5 bases, leaving 13 bases between them. CDR3 nucleotide sequence: TGCAGCGTTGAAGAGGGCAGTGGGGGGGAGACCCAGTACTTC. This codes for CSVEEGSGGETQYF.

In DNA form, the CDR3 reads TGTGCCATCAGTGGGCAGGAATCCGACTATGGCTACACCTTC. Protein product: CAISGQESDYGYTF. The chain uses TRBV10-3 and TRBJ1-2; no clear D. Trimming took 4 bases from V and 3 from J, leaving 12 bases between them. The CDR3 covers 14 residues. Per the germline V gene, CDR1 is ENHRY and CDR2 is SYGVKD.

The chain couples TRBV4-2 to TRBJ2-5; 11 positions agree with TRBD2. J was trimmed by 2 bases and V by 3 bases; bases with no gene match: 5. CDR3 length equals 16 residues. In germline, CDR1 is LGHNA, CDR2 YNFKEQ. The chain's CDR3 is CASSHTGTSGQETQYF. CDR3 in DNA: TGTGCCAGCAGCCATACCGGGACTAGCGGACAAGAGACCCAGTACTTC.

The chain links TRBV29-1 to TRBJ1-2; weak D call: TRBD1 (5 bases). The germline CDR1 and CDR2 sequences are SQVTM and ANQGSEA. Trimming pared 5 bases from V and 8 bases from J, leaving 27 bases between. The CDR3 is made up of 16 amino acids. CDR3 DNA: TGCAGCGTTTTATGGGGGGGAGGGGCAGGAGCAGGAGGCTACACCTTC. Translating gives CSVLWGGGAGAGGYTF.

DNA of the CDR3: TGTGCCATCAGTGAGAACGGGTTTGGGGGCTACACCTTC. Translation gives CAISENGFGGYTF. V usage is TRBV10-3 and J usage is TRBJ1-2; D not certain. The germline gives CDR1 ENHRY, CDR2 SYGVKD. The CDR3 contains 13 residues. V was cut by 2 bases and J by 8 bases, with 12 bases left in between.

V is TRBV2 and J is TRBJ2-5; the D gene is possibly TRBD1 (5 bases). The CDR3 has 13 amino acids. Germline CDR1 SNHLY, CDR2 FYNNEI. V shed 4 bases and J shed 2 bases, with 8 bases lying between them. The CDR3 nucleotides read TGTGCCAGCAGTGTTGACAGTCAAGAGACCCAGTACTTC. Encoded protein: CASSVDSQETQYF.

The rearrangement uses TRBV28 and TRBJ2-5; D call uncertain. The V and J ends lost 1 base and 2 bases respectively, with 11 bases between them. The CDR3 contains 15 residues. In germline, CDR1 is MDHEN, CDR2 SYDVKM. The CDR3 DNA reads as TGTGCCAGCAGTTTATTGAGCACAGCACAAGAGACCCAGTACTTC. As protein: CASSLLSTAQETQYF.